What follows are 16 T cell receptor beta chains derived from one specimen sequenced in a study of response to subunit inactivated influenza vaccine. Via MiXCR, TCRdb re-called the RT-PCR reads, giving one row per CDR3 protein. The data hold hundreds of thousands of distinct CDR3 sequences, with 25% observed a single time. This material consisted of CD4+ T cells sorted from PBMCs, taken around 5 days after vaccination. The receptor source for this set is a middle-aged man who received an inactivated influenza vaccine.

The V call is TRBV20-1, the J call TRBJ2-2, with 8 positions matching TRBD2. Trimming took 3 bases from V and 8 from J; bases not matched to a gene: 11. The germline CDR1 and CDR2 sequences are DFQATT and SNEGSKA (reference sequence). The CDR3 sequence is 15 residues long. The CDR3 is CSASGGTSRLGELFF. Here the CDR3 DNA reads TGCAGTGCTAGTGGCGGGACTAGTAGGCTTGGGGAGCTGTTTTTT.

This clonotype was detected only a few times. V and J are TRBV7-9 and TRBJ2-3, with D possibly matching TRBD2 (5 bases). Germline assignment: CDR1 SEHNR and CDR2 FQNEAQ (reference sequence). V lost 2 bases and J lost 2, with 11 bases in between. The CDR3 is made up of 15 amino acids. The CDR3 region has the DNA TGTGCCAGCAGCTTAAGTTCGGGGTCCACAGATACGCAGTATTTT. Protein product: CASSLSSGSTDTQYF.

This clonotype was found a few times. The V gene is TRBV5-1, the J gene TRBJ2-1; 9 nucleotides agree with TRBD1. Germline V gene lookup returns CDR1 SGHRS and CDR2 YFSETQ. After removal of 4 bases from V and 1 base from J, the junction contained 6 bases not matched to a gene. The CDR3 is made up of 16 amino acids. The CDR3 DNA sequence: TGCGCCAGCAGCCCGCGCGGGACAGGGTCCTACAATGAGCAGTTCTTC. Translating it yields CASSPRGTGSYNEQFF. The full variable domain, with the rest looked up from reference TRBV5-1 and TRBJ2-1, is KAGVTQTPRYLIKTRGQQVTLSCSPISGHRSVSWYQQTPGQGLQFLFEYFSETQRNKGNFPGRFSGRQFSNSRSEMNVSTLELGDSALYLCASSPRGTGSYNEQFFGPGTRLTVL.

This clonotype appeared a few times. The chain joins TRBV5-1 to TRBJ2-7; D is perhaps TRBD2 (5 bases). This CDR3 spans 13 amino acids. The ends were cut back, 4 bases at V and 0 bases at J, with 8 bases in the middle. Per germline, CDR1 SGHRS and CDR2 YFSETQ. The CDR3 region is CASSEGNSYEQYF. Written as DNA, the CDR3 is TGCGCCAGCAGCGAGGGAAACTCCTACGAGCAGTACTTC. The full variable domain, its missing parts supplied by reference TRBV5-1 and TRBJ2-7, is KAGVTQTPRYLIKTRGQQVTLSCSPISGHRSVSWYQQTPGQGLQFLFEYFSETQRNKGNFPGRFSGRQFSNSRSEMNVSTLELGDSALYLCASSEGNSYEQYFGPGTRLTVT.

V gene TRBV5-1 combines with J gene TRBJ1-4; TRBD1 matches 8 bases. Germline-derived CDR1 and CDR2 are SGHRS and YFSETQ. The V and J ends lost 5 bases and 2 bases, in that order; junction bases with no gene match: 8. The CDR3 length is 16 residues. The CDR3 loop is CASRTGGTGTNEKLFF. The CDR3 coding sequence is TGCGCCAGCAGAACTGGGGGGACAGGCACTAATGAAAAACTGTTTTTT.

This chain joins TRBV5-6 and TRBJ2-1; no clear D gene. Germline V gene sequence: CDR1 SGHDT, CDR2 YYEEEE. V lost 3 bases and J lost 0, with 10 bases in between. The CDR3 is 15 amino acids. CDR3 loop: CASSYVVSSYNEQFF. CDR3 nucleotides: TGTGCCAGCAGCTATGTGGTCAGCTCCTACAATGAGCAGTTCTTC.

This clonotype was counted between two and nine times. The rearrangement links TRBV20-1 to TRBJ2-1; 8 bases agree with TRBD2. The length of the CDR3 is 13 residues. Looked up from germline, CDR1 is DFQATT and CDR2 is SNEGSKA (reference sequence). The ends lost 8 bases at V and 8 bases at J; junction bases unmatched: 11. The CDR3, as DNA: TGCAGTTGTCCCGCGAGCGGGAGTCATGAGCAGTTCTTC. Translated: CSCPASGSHEQFF.

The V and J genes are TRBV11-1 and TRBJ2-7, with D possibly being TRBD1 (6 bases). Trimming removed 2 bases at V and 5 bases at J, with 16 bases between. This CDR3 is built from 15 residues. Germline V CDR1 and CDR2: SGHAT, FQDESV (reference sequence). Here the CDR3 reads CASSLYPGQQDEQYF. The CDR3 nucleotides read TGTGCCAGCAGCTTATACCCTGGACAGCAAGACGAGCAGTACTTC.

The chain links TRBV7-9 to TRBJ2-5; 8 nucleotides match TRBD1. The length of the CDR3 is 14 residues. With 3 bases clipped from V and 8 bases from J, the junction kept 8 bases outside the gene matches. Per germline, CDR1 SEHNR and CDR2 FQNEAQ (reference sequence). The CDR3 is CASSFRRTGSTQYF. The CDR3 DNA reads TGTGCCAGCAGCTTCCGCCGGACAGGGAGTACCCAGTACTTC.

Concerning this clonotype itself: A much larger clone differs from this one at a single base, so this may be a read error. The CDR3 DNA reads as TGCGCCAGCAGCTTGGAACCAGGGGGCTCCTACGAGCAGTACTTC. Amino acids: CASSLEPGGSYEQYF. The chain employs TRBV5-1 and TRBJ2-7; 7 nucleotides agree with TRBD1. CDR1 and CDR2 (germline): SGHRS, YFSETQ. This CDR3 region has 15 residues. V gave up 0 bases and J gave up 0 bases; unmatched junction bases: 3. The whole variable domain, remainder taken from reference TRBV5-1 and TRBJ2-7, is KAGVTQTPRYLIKTRGQQVTLSCSPISGHRSVSWYQQTPGQGLQFLFEYFSETQRNKGNFPGRFSGRQFSNSRSEMNVSTLELGDSALYLCASSLEPGGSYEQYFGPGTRLTVT.

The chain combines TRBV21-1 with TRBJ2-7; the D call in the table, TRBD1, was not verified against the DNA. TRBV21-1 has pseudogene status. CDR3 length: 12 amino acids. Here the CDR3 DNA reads TGTGCCAGCAACGGGATTTCCTACGAGCAGTACTTC. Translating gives CASNGISYEQYF.

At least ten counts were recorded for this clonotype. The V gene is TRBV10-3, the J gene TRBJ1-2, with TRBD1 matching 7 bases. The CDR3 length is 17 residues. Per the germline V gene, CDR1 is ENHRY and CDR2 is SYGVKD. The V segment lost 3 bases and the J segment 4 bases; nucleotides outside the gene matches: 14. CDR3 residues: CAISETGTARNGYGYTF. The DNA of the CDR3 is TGTGCCATCAGTGAAACCGGGACAGCTAGAAATGGCTATGGCTACACCTTC.

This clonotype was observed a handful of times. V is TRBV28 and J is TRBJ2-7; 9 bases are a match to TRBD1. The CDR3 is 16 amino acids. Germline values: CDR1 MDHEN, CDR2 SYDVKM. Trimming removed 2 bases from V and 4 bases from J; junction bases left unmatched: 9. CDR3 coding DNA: TGTGCCAGCAGTTTAAGGACAGGGGAGGTCCTTTACGAGCAGTACTTC. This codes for CASSLRTGEVLYEQYF.

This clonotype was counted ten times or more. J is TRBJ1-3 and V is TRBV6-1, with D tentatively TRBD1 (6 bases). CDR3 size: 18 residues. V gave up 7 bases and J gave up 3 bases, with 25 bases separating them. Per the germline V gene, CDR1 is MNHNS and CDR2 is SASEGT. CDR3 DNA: TGTGCCAGCACCCCCGGCAGGGGAGGGGGGCGCCTTGGAAACACCATATATTTT. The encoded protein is CASTPGRGGGRLGNTIYF.

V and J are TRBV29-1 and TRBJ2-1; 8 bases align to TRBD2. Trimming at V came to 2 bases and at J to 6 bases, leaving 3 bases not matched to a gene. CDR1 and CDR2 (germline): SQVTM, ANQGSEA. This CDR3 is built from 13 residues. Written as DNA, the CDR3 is TGCAGCGTTGAATCCGGGACTAGCAATGAGCAGTTCTTC. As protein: CSVESGTSNEQFF.

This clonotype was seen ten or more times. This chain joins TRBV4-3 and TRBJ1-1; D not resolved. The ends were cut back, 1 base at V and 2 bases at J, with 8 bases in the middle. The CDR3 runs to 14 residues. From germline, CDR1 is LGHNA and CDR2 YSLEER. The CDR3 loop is CASSQVRSNTEAFF. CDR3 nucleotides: TGCGCCAGCAGCCAAGTTCGTTCTAACACTGAAGCTTTCTTT.